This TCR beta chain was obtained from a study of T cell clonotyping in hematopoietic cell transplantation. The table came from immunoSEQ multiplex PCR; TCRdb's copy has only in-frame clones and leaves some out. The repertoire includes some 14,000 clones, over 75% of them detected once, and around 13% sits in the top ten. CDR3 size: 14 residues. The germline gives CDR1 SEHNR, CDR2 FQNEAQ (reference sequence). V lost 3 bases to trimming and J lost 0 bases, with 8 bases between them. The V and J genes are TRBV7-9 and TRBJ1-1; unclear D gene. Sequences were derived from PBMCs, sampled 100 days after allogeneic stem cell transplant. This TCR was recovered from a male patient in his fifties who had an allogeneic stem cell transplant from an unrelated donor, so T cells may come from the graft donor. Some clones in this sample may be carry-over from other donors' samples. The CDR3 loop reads CASSLVRMNTEAFF. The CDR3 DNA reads TGTGCCAGCAGCTTGGTAAGAATGAACACTGAAGCTTTCTTT.